The subject of this entry is one TCR beta chain. These data come from a study of blood T cell repertoires in COVID-19. Study as a whole: The study drew acute and convalescent COVID-19 samples from the United States, Italy and Spain. Sample material is recorded as cDNA or gDNA derived from T cells, B-cell-depleted T cells, or PBMCs.

In the source study's methods: Scientists estimated how many nucleated cells there were by amplifying reference gene primers. Repertoires were generated with immunoSEQ multiplex PCR, while TCRdb's copy carries only in-frame clones and drops some. V, J and clone size reflect that table, while D and trimming were determined from the DNA. Of 50,000 to 70,000 clones detected, roughly 80% appear once; the ten largest clones hold 3.2%. The V and J ends lost 0 bases and 5 bases respectively, with 17 bases between them. The CDR3 loop spans 16 amino acids. Germline V gene sequence: CDR1 SGHRS, CDR2 YFSETQ. Sequencing input: peripheral blood. The chain employs TRBV5-1 and TRBJ2-5, with a weak D call TRBD2 (7 bases). This clonotype originated in a man in his fifties or sixties with acute or convalescent COVID-19. The CDR3 loop reads CASSLAATGGSETQYF. CDR3 in DNA: TGCGCCAGCAGCTTGGCCGCAACGGGGGGCTCGGAGACCCAGTACTTC. The full variable domain, its missing parts supplied by reference TRBV5-1 and TRBJ2-5, is KAGVTQTPRYLIKTRGQQVTLSCSPISGHRSVSWYQQTPGQGLQFLFEYFSETQRNKGNFPGRFSGRQFSNSRSEMNVSTLELGDSALYLCASSLAATGGSETQYFGPGTRLLVL.